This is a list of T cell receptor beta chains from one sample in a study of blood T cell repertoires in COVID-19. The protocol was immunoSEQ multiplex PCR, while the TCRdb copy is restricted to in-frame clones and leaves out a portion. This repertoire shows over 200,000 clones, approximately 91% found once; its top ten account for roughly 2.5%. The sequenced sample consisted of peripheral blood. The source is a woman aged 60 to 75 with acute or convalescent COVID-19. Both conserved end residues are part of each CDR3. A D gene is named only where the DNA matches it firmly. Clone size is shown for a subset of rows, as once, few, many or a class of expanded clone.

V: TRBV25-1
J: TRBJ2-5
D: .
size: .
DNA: TGTGCCAGCAGATCCTCCAACAAAGGGAGACGAGAGACCCAGTACTTC
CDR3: CASRSSNKGRRETQYF

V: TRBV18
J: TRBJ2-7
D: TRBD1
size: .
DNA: TGTGCCAGCTCACCAGGACAGGGACCCTACGAGCAGTACTTC
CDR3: CASSPGQGPYEQYF

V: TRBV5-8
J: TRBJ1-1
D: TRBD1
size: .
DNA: TGTGCCAGCAGCCGAAACAGGGGAAAGAACACTGAAGCTTTCTTT
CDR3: CASSRNRGKNTEAFF

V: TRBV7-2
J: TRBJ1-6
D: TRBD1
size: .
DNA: TGTGCCAGCAGCCCCTGGACAGGGCAAATTAATTCACCCCTCCACTTT
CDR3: CASSPWTGQINSPLHF

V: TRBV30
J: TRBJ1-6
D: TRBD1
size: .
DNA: TGTGCCTGGACCGCGGGGTGGAGGGGACAGAATTCACCCCTCCACTTT
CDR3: CAWTAGWRGQNSPLHF

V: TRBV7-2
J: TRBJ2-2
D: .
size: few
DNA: TGTGCCAGCAGCTTAGCGAGTGGAGCCAACACCGGGGAGCTGTTTTTT
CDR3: CASSLASGANTGELFF

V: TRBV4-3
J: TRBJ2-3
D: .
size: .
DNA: TGCGCCAGCAGCCAAGTTACGCAGGCTAGCACAGATACGCAGTATTTT
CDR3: CASSQVTQASTDTQYF

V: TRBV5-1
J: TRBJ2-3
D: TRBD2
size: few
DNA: TGCGCCAGCAGCAAGACTAGCGGGGGGTATGCAGATACGCAGTATTTT
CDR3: CASSKTSGGYADTQYF

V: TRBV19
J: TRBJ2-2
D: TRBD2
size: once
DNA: TGTGCCAGTAGTACCCAATTAGCGGGGGAGTTCCTCGGGGAGCTGTTTTTT
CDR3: CASSTQLAGEFLGELFF

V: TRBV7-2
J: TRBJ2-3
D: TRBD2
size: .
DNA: TGTGCCAGCAGCCCCCGACTAGCGAGTTCCCTTGGGGGAGATACGCAGTATTTT
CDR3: CASSPRLASSLGGDTQYF

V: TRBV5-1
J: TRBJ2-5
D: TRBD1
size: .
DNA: TGCGCCAGCAGCTTGGGGGACACAGGGGGCGGAGAGACCCAGTACTTC
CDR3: CASSLGDTGGGETQYF

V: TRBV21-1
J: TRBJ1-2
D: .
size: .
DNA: TGTGCCAGCCCTATGGACAGGGGGGCTACGATCTTC
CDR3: CASPMDRGATIF

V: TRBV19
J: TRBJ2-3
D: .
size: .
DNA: TGTGCCAGTAGTATAGTAGGGGGAGATACGCAGTATTTT
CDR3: CASSIVGGDTQYF

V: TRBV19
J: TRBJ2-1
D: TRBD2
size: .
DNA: TGTGCCAGTAGTATGTCCTCAGGCGGGAGGTACAATGAGCAGTTCTTC
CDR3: CASSMSSGGRYNEQFF

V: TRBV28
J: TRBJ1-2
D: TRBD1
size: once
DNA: TGTGCCAGCAGTTTAGGGAGGGGGACAGGGAATGGCTACACCTTC
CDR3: CASSLGRGTGNGYTF

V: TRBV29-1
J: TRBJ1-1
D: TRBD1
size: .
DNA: TGCAGCGTTCGGACAGGGCCAACGATAGAAGCTTTCTTT
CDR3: CSVRTGPTIEAFF

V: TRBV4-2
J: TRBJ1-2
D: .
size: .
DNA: TGTGCCAGCAGCCAAGATGTGGCCTCCTATGGCTACACCTTC
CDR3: CASSQDVASYGYTF

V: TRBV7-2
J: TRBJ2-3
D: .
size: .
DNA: TGTGCCAGCAGCTTAGTGGCCGCCACTACTAGCACAGATACGCAGTATTTT
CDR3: CASSLVAATTSTDTQYF

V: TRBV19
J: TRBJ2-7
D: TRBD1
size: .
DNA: TGTGCCAGTAGTATCGACAGGGGGCCCTACGAGCAGTACTTC
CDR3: CASSIDRGPYEQYF

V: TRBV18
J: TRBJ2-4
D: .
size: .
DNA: TGTGCCAGCTCACCACCGGGGGTGCAGGGGGGAAGCATTCAGTACTTC
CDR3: CASSPPGVQGGSIQYF

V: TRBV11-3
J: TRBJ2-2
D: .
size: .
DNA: TGTGCCAGCAGCCCCTCCACCGGGGAGCTGTTTTTT
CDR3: CASSPSTGELFF

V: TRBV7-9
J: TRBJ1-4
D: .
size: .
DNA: TGTGCCAGCAGCTTAGGGCGGGACCCGAAAGGGCTGTTTTTT
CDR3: CASSLGRDPKGLFF

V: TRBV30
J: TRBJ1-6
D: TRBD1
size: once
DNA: TGTGCCTGGCAGGGGACAGGGGTCTATTCACCCCTCCACTTT
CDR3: CAWQGTGVYSPLHF

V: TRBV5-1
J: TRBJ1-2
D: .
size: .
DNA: TGCGCCAGCAGCTTGGGGCAGTTCTATGGCTACACCTTC
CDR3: CASSLGQFYGYTF

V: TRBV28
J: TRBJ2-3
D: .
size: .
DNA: TGTGCCAGCAGTTCGCCTCTTGGGGAGAGGTCGACAGATACGCAGTATTTT
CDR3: CASSSPLGERSTDTQYF

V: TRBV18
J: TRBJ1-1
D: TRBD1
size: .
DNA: TGTGCCAGCTCACCCTTGCGGGACAGGAACACTGAAGCTTTCTTT
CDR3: CASSPLRDRNTEAFF

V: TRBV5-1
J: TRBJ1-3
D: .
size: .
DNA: TGCGCCAGCAGCCCTCAGATCTCTGGAAACACCATATATTTT
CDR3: CASSPQISGNTIYF

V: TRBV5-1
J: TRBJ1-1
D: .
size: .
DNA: TGCGCCAGCGGCCAGGGGAACACTGAAGCTTTCTTT
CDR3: CASGQGNTEAFF

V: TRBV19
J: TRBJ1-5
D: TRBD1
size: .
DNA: TGTGCCAGTTCCCACGACAGGGCTTATAGCAATCAGCCCCAGCATTTT
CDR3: CASSHDRAYSNQPQHF

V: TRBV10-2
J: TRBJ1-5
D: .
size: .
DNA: TGCGCCAGCAGTGAGAAGCAGGGCAGTCCCCACAATCAGCCCCAGCATTTT
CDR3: CASSEKQGSPHNQPQHF

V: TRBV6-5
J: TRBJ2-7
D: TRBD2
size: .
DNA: TGTGCCAGCAGTTACTCGGGGGGGACCTCATCTAAGCAGTACTTC
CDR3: CASSYSGGTSSKQYF

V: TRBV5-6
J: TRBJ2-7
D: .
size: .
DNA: TGTGCCAGCAGCGTAGCTAGACAGATAAGCTCCTACGAGCAGTACTTC
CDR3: CASSVARQISSYEQYF

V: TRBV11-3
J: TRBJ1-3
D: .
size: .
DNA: TGTGCCAGCAGTAGCGGGACACCGTCTCAATCGGGAAACACCATATATTTT
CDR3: CASSSGTPSQSGNTIYF

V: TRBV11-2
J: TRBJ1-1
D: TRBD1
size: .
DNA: TGTGCCAGCAGCTTGCAGGGGGCAATGAACACTGAAGCTTTCTTT
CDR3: CASSLQGAMNTEAFF

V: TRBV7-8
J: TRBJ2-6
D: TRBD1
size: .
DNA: TGTGCCAGCAGGCAAGGGGGACAGGGGTTCTCCATTAGCTCTGGGGCCAACGTCCTGACTTTC
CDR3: CASRQGGQGFSISSGANVLTF

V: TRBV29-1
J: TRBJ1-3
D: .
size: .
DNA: TGCAGCGTTGTGGCCGGGATGAACACCATATATTTT
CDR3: CSVVAGMNTIYF

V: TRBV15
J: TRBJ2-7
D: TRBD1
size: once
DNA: TGTGCCACCAGCATTGACAGGGTAGCTTCCTACGAGCAGTACTTC
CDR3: CATSIDRVASYEQYF

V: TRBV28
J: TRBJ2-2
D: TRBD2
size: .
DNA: TGTGCCAGCAGTTTCCGAGGGAGGGCCCTCACCGGGGAGCTGTTTTTT
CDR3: CASSFRGRALTGELFF

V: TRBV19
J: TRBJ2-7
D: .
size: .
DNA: TGTGCCAGTAGTACCCATAAGGGGGACCTCTACGAGCAGTACTTC
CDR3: CASSTHKGDLYEQYF

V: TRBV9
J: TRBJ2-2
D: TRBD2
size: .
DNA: TGTGCCAGCAGCGTGGGAGGGGCCTCGAACACCGGGGAGCTGTTTTTT
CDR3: CASSVGGASNTGELFF

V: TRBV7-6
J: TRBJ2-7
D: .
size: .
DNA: TGTGCCAGCAGCCTAGCGACAGAAACCTACGAGCAGTACTTC
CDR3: CASSLATETYEQYF

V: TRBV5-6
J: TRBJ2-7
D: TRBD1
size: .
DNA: TGTGCCAGCAGCTTGGCGGCAGGGGGTAGTTACGAGCAGTACTTC
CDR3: CASSLAAGGSYEQYF

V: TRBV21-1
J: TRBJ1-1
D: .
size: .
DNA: TGTGCCAGCAGCAAACAGGGACAGGGGGACACTGAAGCTTTCTTT
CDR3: CASSKQGQGDTEAFF

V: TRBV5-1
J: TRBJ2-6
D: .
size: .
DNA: TGCGCCAGCAGCCCTTACAACTCTGGGGCCAACGTCCTGACTTTC
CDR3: CASSPYNSGANVLTF

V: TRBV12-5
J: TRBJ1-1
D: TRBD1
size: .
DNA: TGTGCTAGTGGTTCTACCCGGGACAGGGAGACTGAAGCTTTCTTT
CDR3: CASGSTRDRETEAFF